This T cell receptor beta chain was retrieved from a study of cytomegalovirus exposure and HLA in healthy donors. Study-wide results and caveats: Usually a TCR sequence was rare, but some public TCRs were found in many donors.

A multiplex PCR was run with 60 Vbeta primers and 13 Jbeta primers. Produced via immunoSEQ multiplex PCR; TCRdb's table is partial and in-frame only. This sample carries 150,000 to 200,000 clones, almost 80% of them seen once, and the ten largest clones take roughly an eighth. The V gene's germline CDR1 is MGHRA and CDR2 YSYEKL. Trimming left V 6 bases short and J 6 bases short, with 17 bases between. The CDR3 covers 14 residues. In regard to this clone: Its cognate antigen is unknown.

The receptor was derived from a man aged 45-60 years in good health and CMV-seropositive. The chain combines TRBV4-1 with TRBJ1-1, with TRBD1 as a possible D gene (6 bases). The sample consisted of PBMCs. The CDR3 sequence: CASRSTGGGSEAFF. CDR3 nucleotide sequence: TGCGCCAGCAGGTCAACCGGGGGGGGCTCTGAAGCTTTCTTT.